A selection of T cell receptor beta chains follows, all from one sample in a study of CD8+ T cells in alopecia areata. Some clones are missing from TCRdb's copy, which holds only in-frame ones; the method was immunoSEQ multiplex PCR. The repertoire has fewer than 250,000 clones, roughly two fifths of them found once; the top ten carry almost 0.5%. The sequencing used CD4+ T cells sorted from blood, collected around week 30, from a patient treated with tofacitinib. The origin of the receptors is a human donor with alopecia areata. Both conserved end residues are part of each CDR3. The D gene is left open where the match is weak. Only some rows state a clone size, as once, few, many or a class for expanded clones.

TRBJ2-3,.,TRBV9,many,TGTGCCAGCAGCGTAGAAACAGGGAGCACAGATACGCAGTATTTT,CASSVETGSTDTQYF
TRBJ1-4,.,TRBV6-5,.,TGTGCCAGCAGTTACGGCAGGGGAGGTGGTGAAAAACTGTTTTTT,CASSYGRGGGEKLFF
TRBJ2-7,TRBD1,TRBV29-1,.,TGCAGCGTGACAGGGAAGAGGGACGAGCAGTACTTC,CSVTGKRDEQYF
TRBJ2-6,.,TRBV19,.,TGTGCCAGTAGCCAGGCAGGTAGCTCTGGGGCCAACGTCCTGACTTTC,CASSQAGSSGANVLTF
TRBJ1-4,.,TRBV9,few,TGTGCCAGCAGCCCCTTCCCCGTAGGGGACGATGAAAAACTGTTTTTT,CASSPFPVGDDEKLFF
TRBJ1-5,.,TRBV7-6,.,TGTGCCAGCAGCTTAGCAGGGGGACCCAATCAGCCCCAGCATTTT,CASSLAGGPNQPQHF
TRBJ2-1,.,TRBV2,few,TGTGCCAGCAGTCTGACGATCAGCTCCTACAATGAGCAGTTCTTC,CASSLTISSYNEQFF
TRBJ2-4,.,TRBV15,few,TGTGCCACCAGCAGAGATCGAAGGGAGCTCGGGAACATTCAGTACTTC,CATSRDRRELGNIQYF
TRBJ1-2,.,TRBV18,few,TGTGCCAGCTCACCTAATGAGGGAGGCTACACCTTC,CASSPNEGGYTF
TRBJ2-3,.,TRBV7-3,.,TGTGCCAGCAGCCCCACCGGGGGGCGCACAGATACGCAGTATTTT,CASSPTGGRTDTQYF
TRBJ1-5,.,TRBV18,once,TGTGCCAGCTCACCTACAGGGTTTAATCAGCCCCAGCATTTT,CASSPTGFNQPQHF
TRBJ2-2,TRBD2,TRBV4-1,.,TGCGCCAGCAGCCACTCGGGACTACCGCCGAACACCGGGGAGCTGTTTTTT,CASSHSGLPPNTGELFF
TRBJ2-1,.,TRBV4-1,.,TGCGCCAGCAGCCCGACAGAAAGGTACAATGAGCAGTTCTTC,CASSPTERYNEQFF
TRBJ2-1,TRBD2,TRBV4-1,.,TGCGCCAGCAGCCGAGGACTAGCGGGGTTGGTCGGGAATGAGCAGTTCTTC,CASSRGLAGLVGNEQFF
TRBJ2-3,.,TRBV9,.,TGTGCCAGCAGCCCCACGTGGTCGGATACGCAGTATTTT,CASSPTWSDTQYF
TRBJ2-7,.,TRBV5-1,few,TGCGCCAGCAGCTTAGGACGGTCCCCCTACGAGCAGTACTTC,CASSLGRSPYEQYF
TRBJ2-5,.,TRBV7-3,.,TGTGCCAGCAGCTTAAATGGGGGTCGCAACCAAGAGACCCAGTACTTC,CASSLNGGRNQETQYF
TRBJ2-6,.,TRBV6-1,.,TGTGCCAGCAGTGAAGCGGCAAGCTCTGGGGCCAACGTCCTGACTTTC,CASSEAASSGANVLTF
TRBJ1-1,.,TRBV15,.,TGTGCCACCAACCGGATGACTGGCCCCTGGGACCCTGAAGCTTTCTTT,CATNRMTGPWDPEAFF
TRBJ2-6,TRBD1,TRBV18,few,TGTGCCAGCTCACCACCCGGGACAGGGGTTGGATCCTCTGGGGCCAACGTCCTGACTTTC,CASSPPGTGVGSSGANVLTF
TRBJ2-2,.,TRBV19,many,TGTGCCAGTAGTATACAGGACACCGGGGAGCTGTTTTTT,CASSIQDTGELFF
TRBJ2-1,.,TRBV5-1,.,TGCGCCAGCAGCTTGGAGGGGGGACAGAAGCAGTTCTTC,CASSLEGGQKQFF
TRBJ2-1,.,TRBV18,.,TGTGCCAGCTCCACGAGTGGCAATGAGCAGTTCTTC,CASSTSGNEQFF
TRBJ1-2,TRBD1,TRBV14,.,TGTGCCAGCAGCCAAAACATACAGGGGAGCTATGGCTACACCTTC,CASSQNIQGSYGYTF
TRBJ2-2,TRBD1,TRBV4-2,.,TGTGCCAGCAGCCGACAGGGTGCCGGGGAGCTGTTTTTT,CASSRQGAGELFF
TRBJ2-3,.,TRBV4-2,.,TGTGCCAGCAGCCAATCTCAGGGGGGGACTCCCGCAGATACGCAGTATTTT,CASSQSQGGTPADTQYF
TRBJ2-2,.,TRBV29-1,.,TGCAGCGTCGCGCCGACCTACGGGGAGCTGTTTTTT,CSVAPTYGELFF
TRBJ2-4,TRBD1,TRBV9,few,TGTGCCAGCAGCGCGGGACAGGGGGTGGGCATTCAGTACTTC,CASSAGQGVGIQYF
TRBJ1-1,TRBD1,TRBV14,few,TGTGCCAGCAGCCAACTCTACAGGGGTAGCACTGAAGCTTTCTTT,CASSQLYRGSTEAFF
TRBJ2-1,TRBD2,TRBV30,.,TGTGCCTGGATAATGGGGACTAGCGGGAGTTACAATGAGCAGTTCTTC,CAWIMGTSGSYNEQFF
TRBJ2-2,.,TRBV7-6,.,TGTGCCAGCAGGCTCAAACGGGACGTCGGAGACACCGGGGAGCTGTTTTTT,CASRLKRDVGDTGELFF